A single sample gave rise to the 7 T cell receptor beta chains below, sequenced in a study of radiation and T cells in renal cell carcinoma (dated by TCRdb to between 2020 and 2021). The library was generated by the immunoSEQ multiplex PCR assay. The clones in this table, taken by TCRdb from immuneACCESS, are in-frame only. Not every clone is retained; where verified, under half of the shortfall comes from an unresolved V gene, and the cause of the rest is unknown. The sample includes under 200,000 clones, with about 88% observed a single time. The biggest ten clones account for about 11% of the sample. What the time point label conveys for this sample: blood 4 weeks post-SBRT, at nephrectomy. The sample's treatment or condition label is to be understood as: 15 Gy SBRT to primary tumor, nephrectomy 4 weeks later. The sample consisted of blood, taken from a patient whose treatment included radiotherapy and nephrectomy. The receptors come from a woman in her forties or fifties with renal cell carcinoma.

The chain employs TRBV11-2 and TRBJ1-1, with a weak D call TRBD1 (6 bases). V was cut by 3 bases and J by 2 bases, with 10 bases left in between. In germline, CDR1 is SGHAT, CDR2 FQNNGV. The CDR3 has 14 residues. DNA for the CDR3: TGTGCCAGCAGCTTGGGACACCCAAACACTGAAGCTTTCTTT. It yields the protein CASSLGHPNTEAFF.

This rearrangement joins TRBV18 to TRBJ2-3; D is uncertain. The V end lost 3 bases, the J end lost 5 bases, and 6 bases lay between the germline ends. Germline CDR1 and CDR2: KGHSH and LQKENI. The CDR3 runs to 12 residues. This CDR3 is CASSPDGDTQYF. CDR3 bases: TGTGCCAGCTCACCCGATGGAGATACGCAGTATTTT.

This chain links TRBV5-1 with TRBJ2-5, with D possibly matching TRBD1 (7 bases). The germline CDR1 and CDR2 sequences are SGHRS and YFSETQ. The V end lost 2 bases, the J end lost 3 bases, and 14 bases lay between the germline ends. This CDR3 contains 15 residues. This chain's CDR3 is CASSFRGAEKETQYF. DNA for the CDR3: TGCGCCAGCAGCTTCAGGGGGGCCGAAAAAGAGACCCAGTACTTC.

The rearrangement joins TRBV7-9 to TRBJ1-2; D call uncertain. V was pared by 1 base and J by 7 bases, with 10 bases between. This CDR3 region has 13 residues. The germline V gene encodes CDR1 SEHNR and CDR2 FQNEAQ (reference sequence). CDR3: CASSLGGMGGYTF. The DNA of the CDR3 is TGTGCCAGCAGCTTAGGGGGAATGGGTGGCTACACCTTC.

This clone was recorded only once. The chain employs TRBV18 and TRBJ2-7, with TRBD1 matching over 7 bases. CDR1 and CDR2 (germline): KGHSH, LQKENI. The J segment lost 4 bases and the V segment lost 5 bases, leaving 14 bases of the junction unmatched. CDR3 length equals 16 residues. CDR3 loop: CASSSRTIQGWYEQYF. The CDR3 DNA reads TGTGCCAGCTCATCACGGACGATACAGGGGTGGTACGAGCAGTACTTC.

There are a few counts of this clone. This sequence joins TRBV10-1 and TRBJ2-3, with D unclear. The germline V gene encodes CDR1 WNHNN and CDR2 SYGVQD (reference sequence). V lost 4 bases and J lost 5, with 16 bases in between. This CDR3 has 15 residues. The CDR3 nucleotides are TGCGCCAGCAGTGTATCCCTGTTGCGAGGAGATACGCAGTATTTT. This translates into CASSVSLLRGDTQYF.

The chain joins TRBV6-5 to TRBJ1-1; D is perhaps TRBD1 (5 bases). CDR1 and CDR2 from the germline V gene are MNHEY and SVGAGI. The CDR3 has 15 residues. V was pared by 4 bases and J by 4 bases, with 16 bases between. In DNA, the CDR3 is TGTGCCAGCAGTTCGGGAACTACAGGTGGCACTGAAGCTTTCTTT. Translating it yields CASSSGTTGGTEAFF.